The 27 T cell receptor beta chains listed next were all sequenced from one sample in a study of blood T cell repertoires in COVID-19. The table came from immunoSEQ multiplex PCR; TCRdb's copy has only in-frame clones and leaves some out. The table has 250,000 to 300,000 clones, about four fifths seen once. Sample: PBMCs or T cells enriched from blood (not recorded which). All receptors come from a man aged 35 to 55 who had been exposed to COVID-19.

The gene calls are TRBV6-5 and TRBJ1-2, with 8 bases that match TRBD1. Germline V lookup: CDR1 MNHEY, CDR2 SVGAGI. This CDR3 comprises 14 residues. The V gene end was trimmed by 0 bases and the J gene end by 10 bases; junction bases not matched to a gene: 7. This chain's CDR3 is CASSYSGTGQVYTF. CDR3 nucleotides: TGTGCCAGCAGTTACTCCGGGACAGGTCAAGTCTACACCTTC.

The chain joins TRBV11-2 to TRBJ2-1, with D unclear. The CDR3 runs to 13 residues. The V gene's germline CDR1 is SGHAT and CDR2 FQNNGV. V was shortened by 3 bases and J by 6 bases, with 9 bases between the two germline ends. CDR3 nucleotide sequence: TGTGCCAGCAGCTTTAATACTCGCAATGAGCAGTTCTTC. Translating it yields CASSFNTRNEQFF. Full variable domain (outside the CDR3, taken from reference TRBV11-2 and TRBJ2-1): EAGVAQSPRYKIIEKRQSVAFWCNPISGHATLYWYQQILGQGPKLLIQFQNNGVVDDSQLPKDRFSAERLKGVDSTLKIQPAKLEDSAVYLCASSFNTRNEQFFGPGTRLTVL.

This chain's CDR3 is CASSQAPRSSGRDGHEQYF. The DNA of the CDR3 is TGCGCCAGCAGCCAAGCCCCCCGCTCTAGCGGGAGGGATGGGCACGAGCAGTACTTC. The chain recombines TRBV4-1 with TRBJ2-7; 12 nucleotides line up with TRBD2. From germline, CDR1 is MGHRA and CDR2 YSYEKL. The CDR3 contains 19 residues. The trim removed 1 base at V and 5 bases at J, leaving 15 bases unmatched.

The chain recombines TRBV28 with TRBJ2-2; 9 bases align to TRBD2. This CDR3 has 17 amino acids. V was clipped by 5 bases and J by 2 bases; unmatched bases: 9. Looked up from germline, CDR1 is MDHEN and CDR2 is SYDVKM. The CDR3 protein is CASSPVAGATNTGELFF. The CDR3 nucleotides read TGTGCCAGCAGTCCAGTAGCGGGAGCGACAAACACCGGGGAGCTGTTTTTT.

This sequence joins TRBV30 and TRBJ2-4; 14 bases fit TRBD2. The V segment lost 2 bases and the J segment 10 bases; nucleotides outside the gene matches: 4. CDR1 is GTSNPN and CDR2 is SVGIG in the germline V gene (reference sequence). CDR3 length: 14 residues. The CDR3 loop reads CAWSRGLAGEIQYF. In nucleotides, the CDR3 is TGTGCCTGGAGTCGGGGACTAGCGGGGGAAATTCAGTACTTC.

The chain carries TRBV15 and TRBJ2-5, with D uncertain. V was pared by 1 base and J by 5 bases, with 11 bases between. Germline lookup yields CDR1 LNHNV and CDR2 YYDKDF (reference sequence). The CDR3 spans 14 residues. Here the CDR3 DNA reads TGTGCCACCAGCAGAGGAAACGAAGAGGAGACCCAGTACTTC. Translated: CATSRGNEEETQYF. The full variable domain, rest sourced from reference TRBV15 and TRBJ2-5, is DAMVIQNPRYQVTQFGKPVTLSCSQTLNHNVMYWYQQKSSQAPKLLFHYYDKDFNNEADTPDNFQSRRPNTSFCFLDIRSPGLGDTAMYLCATSRGNEEETQYFGPGTRLLVL.

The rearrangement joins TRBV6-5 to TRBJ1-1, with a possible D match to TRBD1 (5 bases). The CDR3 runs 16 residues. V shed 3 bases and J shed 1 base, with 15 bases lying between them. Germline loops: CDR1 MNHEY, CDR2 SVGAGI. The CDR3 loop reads CASSYGAFMPNTEAFF. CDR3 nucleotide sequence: TGTGCCAGCAGTTATGGGGCCTTTATGCCGAACACTGAAGCTTTCTTT.

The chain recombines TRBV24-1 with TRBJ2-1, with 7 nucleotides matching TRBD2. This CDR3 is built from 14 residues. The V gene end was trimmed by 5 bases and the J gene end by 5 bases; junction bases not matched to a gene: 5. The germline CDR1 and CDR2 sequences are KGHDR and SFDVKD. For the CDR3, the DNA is TGTGCCACCAGTGGGATGACTAGCAACAATGAGCAGTTCTTC. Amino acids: CATSGMTSNNEQFF.

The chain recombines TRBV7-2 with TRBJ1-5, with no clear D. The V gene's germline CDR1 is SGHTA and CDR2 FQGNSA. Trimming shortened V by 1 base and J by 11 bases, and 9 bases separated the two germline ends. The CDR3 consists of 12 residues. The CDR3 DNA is TGTGCCAGCAGCTTAGGAGGGCCTGCCCAGCATTTT. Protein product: CASSLGGPAQHF.

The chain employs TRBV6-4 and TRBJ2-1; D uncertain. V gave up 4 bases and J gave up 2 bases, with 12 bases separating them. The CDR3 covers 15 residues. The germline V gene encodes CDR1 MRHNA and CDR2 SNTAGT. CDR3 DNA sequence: TGTGCCAGCAGTGTCGAGTGGGCCACCTACAATGAGCAGTTCTTC. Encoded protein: CASSVEWATYNEQFF.

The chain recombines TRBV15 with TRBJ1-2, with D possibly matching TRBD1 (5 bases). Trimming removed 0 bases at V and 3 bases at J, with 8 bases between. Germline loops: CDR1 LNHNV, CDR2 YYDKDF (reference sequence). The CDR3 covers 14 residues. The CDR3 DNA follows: TGTGCCACCAGCAGAGATTTGACAGACTATGGCTACACCTTC. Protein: CATSRDLTDYGYTF.

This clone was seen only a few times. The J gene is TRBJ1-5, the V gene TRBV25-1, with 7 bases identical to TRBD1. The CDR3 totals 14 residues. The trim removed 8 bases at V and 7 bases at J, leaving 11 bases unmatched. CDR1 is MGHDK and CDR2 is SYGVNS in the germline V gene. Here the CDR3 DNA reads TGTGCCAGCGGGGGCGACAGGGCGAGCCAGCCCCAGCATTTT. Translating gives CASGGDRASQPQHF.

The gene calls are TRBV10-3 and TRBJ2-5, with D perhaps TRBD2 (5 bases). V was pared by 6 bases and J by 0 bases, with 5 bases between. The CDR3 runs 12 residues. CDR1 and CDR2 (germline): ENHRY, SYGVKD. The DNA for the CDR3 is TGTGCCATCAGGCGGGACCAAGAGACCCAGTACTTC. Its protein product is CAIRRDQETQYF.

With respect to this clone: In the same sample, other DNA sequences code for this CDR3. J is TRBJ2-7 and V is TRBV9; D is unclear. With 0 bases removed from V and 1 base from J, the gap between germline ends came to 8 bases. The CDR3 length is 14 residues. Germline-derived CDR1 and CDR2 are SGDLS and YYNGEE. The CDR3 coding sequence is TGTGCCAGCAGCGTAGTGGCAGAATCCTACGAGCAGTACTTC. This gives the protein CASSVVAESYEQYF.

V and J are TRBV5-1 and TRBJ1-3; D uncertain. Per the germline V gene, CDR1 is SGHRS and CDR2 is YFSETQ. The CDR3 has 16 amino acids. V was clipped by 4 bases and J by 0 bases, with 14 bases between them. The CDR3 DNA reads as TGCGCCAGCAGCCTTTCGGAGCCCGCCTCTGGAAACACCATATATTTT. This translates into CASSLSEPASGNTIYF.

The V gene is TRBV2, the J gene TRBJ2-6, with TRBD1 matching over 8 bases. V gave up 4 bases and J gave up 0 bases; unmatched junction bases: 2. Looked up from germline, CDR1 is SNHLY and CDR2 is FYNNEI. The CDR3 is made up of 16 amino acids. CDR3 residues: CASSGDRRSGANVLTF. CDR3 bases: TGTGCCAGCAGTGGGGACAGGCGCTCTGGGGCCAACGTCCTGACTTTC. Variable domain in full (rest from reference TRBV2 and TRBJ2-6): EPEVTQTPSHQVTQMGQEVILRCVPISNHLYFYWYRQILGQKVEFLVSFYNNEISEKSEIFDDQFSVERPDGSNFTLKIRSTKLEDSAMYFCASSGDRRSGANVLTFGAGSRLTVL.

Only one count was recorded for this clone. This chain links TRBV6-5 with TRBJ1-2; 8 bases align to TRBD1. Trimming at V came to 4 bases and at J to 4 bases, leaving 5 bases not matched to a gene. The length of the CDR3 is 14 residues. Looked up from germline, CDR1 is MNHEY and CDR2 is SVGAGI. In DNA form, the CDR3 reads TGTGCCAGCAGTTCCCAGGGGGCGACCTATGGCTACACCTTC. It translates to CASSSQGATYGYTF.

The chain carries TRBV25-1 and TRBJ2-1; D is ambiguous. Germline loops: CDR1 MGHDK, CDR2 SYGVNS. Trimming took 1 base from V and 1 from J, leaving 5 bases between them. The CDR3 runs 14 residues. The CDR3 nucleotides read TGTGCCAGCAGTGAATCAGGATCCTACAATGAGCAGTTCTTC. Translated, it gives CASSESGSYNEQFF.

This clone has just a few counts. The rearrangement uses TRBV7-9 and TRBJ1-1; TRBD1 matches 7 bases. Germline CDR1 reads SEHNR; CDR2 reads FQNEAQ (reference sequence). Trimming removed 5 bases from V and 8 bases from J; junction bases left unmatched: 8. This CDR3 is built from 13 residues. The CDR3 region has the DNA TGTGCCAGCAGCATAACGGGACAGACAGAAGCTTTCTTT. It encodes CASSITGQTEAFF. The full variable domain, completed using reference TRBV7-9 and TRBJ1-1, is DTGVSQNPRHKITKRGQNVTFRCDPISEHNRLYWYRQTLGQGPEFLTYFQNEAQLEKSRLLSDRFSAERPKGSFSTLEIQRTEQGDSAMYLCASSITGQTEAFFGQGTRLTVV.

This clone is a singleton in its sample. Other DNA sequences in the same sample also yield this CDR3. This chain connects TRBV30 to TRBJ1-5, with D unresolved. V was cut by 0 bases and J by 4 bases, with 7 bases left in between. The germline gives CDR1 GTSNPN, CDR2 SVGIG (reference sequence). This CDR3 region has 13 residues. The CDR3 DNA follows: TGTGCCTGGAGTGTCCTAGGTAATCAGCCCCAGCATTTT. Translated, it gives CAWSVLGNQPQHF. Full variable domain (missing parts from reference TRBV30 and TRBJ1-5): SQTIHQWPATLVQPVGSPLSLECTVEGTSNPNLYWYRQAAGRGLQLLFYSVGIGQISSEVPQNLSASRPQDRQFILSSKKLLLSDSGFYLCAWSVLGNQPQHFGDGTRLSIL.

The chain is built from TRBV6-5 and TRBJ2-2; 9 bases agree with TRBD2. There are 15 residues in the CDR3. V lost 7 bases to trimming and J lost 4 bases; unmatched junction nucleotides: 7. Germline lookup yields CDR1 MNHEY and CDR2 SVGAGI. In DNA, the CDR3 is TGTGCCAGCATGGATCGCGGGAGGGCCACCGGGGAGCTGTTTTTT. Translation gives CASMDRGRATGELFF.

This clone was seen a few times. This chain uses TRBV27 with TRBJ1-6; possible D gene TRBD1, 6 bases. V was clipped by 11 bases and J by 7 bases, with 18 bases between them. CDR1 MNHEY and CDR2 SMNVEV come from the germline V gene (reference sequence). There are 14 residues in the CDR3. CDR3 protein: CASTTGQWNSPLHF. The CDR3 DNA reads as TGTGCCTCAACCACAGGACAGTGGAATTCACCCCTCCACTTT.

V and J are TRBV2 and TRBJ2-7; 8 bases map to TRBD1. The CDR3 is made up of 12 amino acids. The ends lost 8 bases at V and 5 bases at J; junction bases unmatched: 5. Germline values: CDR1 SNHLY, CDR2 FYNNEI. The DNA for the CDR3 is TGTGCCAGCGAGTCAGGGGGCAACGAGCAGTACTTC. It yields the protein CASESGGNEQYF.

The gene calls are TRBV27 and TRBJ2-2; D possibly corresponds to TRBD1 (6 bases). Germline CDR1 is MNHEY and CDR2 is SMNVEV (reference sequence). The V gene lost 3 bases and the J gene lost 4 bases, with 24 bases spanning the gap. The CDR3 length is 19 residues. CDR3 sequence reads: CASSFGNGIATGVTGELFF. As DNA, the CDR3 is TGTGCCAGCAGTTTCGGTAATGGTATAGCGACAGGAGTCACCGGGGAGCTGTTTTTT.

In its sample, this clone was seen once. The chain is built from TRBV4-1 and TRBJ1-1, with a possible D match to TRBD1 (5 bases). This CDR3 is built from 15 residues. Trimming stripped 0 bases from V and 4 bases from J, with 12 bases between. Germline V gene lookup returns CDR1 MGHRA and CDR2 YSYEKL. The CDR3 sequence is CASSQEPGSGTEAFF. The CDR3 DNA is TGCGCCAGCAGCCAAGAGCCAGGGTCAGGCACTGAAGCTTTCTTT.

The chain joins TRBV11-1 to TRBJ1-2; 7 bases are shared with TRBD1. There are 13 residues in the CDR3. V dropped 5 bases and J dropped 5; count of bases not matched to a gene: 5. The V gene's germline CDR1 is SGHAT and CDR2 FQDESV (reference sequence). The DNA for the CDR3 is TGTGCCAGCAGCGCGAGGACAGGTTATGGCTACACCTTC. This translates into CASSARTGYGYTF. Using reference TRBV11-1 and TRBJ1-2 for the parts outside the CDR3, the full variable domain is EAEVAQSPRYKITEKSQAVAFWCDPISGHATLYWYRQILGQGPELLVQFQDESVVDDSQLPKDRFSAERLKGVDSTLKIQPAELGDSAMYLCASSARTGYGYTFGSGTRLTVV.

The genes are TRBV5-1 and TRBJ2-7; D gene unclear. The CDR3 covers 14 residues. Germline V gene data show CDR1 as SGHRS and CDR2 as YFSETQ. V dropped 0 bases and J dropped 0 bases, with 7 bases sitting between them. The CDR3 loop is CASSLVTSSYEQYF. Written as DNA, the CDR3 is TGCGCCAGCAGCTTGGTAACCAGCTCCTACGAGCAGTACTTC. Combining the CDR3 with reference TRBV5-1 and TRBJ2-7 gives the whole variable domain KAGVTQTPRYLIKTRGQQVTLSCSPISGHRSVSWYQQTPGQGLQFLFEYFSETQRNKGNFPGRFSGRQFSNSRSEMNVSTLELGDSALYLCASSLVTSSYEQYFGPGTRLTVT.